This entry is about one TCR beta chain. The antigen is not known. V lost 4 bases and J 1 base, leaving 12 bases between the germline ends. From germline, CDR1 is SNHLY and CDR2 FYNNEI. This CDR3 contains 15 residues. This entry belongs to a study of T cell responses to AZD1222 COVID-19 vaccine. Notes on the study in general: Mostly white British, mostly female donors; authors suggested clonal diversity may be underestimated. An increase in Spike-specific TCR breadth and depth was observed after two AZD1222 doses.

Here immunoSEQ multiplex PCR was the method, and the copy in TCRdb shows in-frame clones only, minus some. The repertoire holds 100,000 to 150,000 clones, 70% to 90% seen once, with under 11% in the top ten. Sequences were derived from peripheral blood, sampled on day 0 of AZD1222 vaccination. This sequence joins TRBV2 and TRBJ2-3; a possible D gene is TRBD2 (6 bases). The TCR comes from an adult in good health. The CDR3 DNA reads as TGTGCCAGCAGTGGCCCGGGGGAGGGCACAGATACGCAGTATTTT. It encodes CASSGPGEGTDTQYF.